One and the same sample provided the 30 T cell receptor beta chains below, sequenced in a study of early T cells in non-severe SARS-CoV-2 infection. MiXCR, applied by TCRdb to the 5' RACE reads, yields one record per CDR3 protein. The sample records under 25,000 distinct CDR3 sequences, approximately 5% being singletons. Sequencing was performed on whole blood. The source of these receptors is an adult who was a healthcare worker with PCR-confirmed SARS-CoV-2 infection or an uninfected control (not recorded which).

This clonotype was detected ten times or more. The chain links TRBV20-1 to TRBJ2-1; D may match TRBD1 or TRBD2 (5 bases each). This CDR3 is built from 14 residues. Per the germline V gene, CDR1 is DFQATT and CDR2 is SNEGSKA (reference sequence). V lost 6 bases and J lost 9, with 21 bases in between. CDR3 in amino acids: CSAGDPPKTGEQFF. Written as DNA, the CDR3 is TGCAGTGCGGGGGACCCTCCCAAGACGGGTGAGCAGTTCTTC.

The CDR3 loop is CASRETGGGNNEQFF. Written as DNA, the CDR3 is TGTGCCAGCAGAGAGACAGGGGGCGGGAACAATGAGCAGTTCTTC. This rearrangement joins TRBV25-1 to TRBJ2-1, with 10 bases fitting TRBD1. The junction had 7 bases not matched to a gene; V was cut back by 6 bases and J by 5 bases. This CDR3 is built from 15 residues. Germline CDR1 and CDR2: MGHDK and SYGVNS. The whole variable domain, filled in from reference TRBV25-1 and TRBJ2-1, reads EADIYQTPRYLVIGTGKKITLECSQTMGHDKMYWYQQDPGMELHLIHYSYGVNSTEKGDLSSESTVSRIRTEHFPLTLESARPSHTSQYLCASRETGGGNNEQFFGPGTRLTVL.

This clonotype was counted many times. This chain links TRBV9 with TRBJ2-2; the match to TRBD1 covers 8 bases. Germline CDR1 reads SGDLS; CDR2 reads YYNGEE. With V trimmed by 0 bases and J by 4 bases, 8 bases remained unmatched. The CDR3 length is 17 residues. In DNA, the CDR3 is TGTGCCAGCAGCGTAGGAGGACAGGGAAGAGGCACCGGGGAGCTGTTTTTT. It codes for CASSVGGQGRGTGELFF.

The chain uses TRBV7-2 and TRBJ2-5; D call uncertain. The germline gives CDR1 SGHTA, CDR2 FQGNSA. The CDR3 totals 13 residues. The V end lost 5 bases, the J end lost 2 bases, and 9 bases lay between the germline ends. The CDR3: CASSRRRQETQYF. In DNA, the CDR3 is TGTGCCAGCAGCCGACGGCGGCAAGAGACCCAGTACTTC.

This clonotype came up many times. The CDR3 loop reads CASSLALKGDEKLFF. For the CDR3, the DNA is TGTGCCAGCAGCTTAGCGCTGAAAGGGGATGAAAAACTGTTTTTT. The chain joins TRBV7-2 to TRBJ1-4; D possibly corresponds to TRBD1 (5 bases). Germline lookup yields CDR1 SGHTA and CDR2 FQGNSA. There are 15 residues in the CDR3. Trimming pared 0 bases from V and 6 bases from J, leaving 11 bases between.

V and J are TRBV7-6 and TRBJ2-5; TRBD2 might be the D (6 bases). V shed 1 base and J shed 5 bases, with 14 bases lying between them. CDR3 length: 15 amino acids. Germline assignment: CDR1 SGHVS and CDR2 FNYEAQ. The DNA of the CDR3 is TGTGCCAGCAGCTTAGGACAACTAGCTCAGGAGACCCAGTACTTC. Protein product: CASSLGQLAQETQYF.

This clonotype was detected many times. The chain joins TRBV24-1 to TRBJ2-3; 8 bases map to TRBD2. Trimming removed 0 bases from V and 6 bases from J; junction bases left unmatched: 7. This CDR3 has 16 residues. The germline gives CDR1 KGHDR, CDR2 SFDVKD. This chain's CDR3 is CATSDLVAGGQDTQYF. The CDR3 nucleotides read TGTGCCACCAGTGATTTGGTGGCGGGGGGCCAGGATACGCAGTATTTT.

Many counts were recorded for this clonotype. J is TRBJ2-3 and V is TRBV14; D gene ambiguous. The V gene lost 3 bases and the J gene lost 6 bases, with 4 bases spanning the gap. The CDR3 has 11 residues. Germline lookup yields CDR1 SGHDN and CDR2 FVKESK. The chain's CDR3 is CASSHADTQYF. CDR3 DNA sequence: TGTGCCAGCAGCCACGCGGATACGCAGTATTTT.

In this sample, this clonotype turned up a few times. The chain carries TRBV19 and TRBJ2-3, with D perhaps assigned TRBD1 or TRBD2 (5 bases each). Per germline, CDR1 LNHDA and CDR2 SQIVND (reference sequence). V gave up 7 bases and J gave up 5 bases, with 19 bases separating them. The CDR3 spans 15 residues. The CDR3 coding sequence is TGTGCCAGTACTCCAACCGGGGCGCGAGGAGATACGCAGTATTTT. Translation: CASTPTGARGDTQYF. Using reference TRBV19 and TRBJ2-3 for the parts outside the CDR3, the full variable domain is DGGITQSPKYLFRKEGQNVTLSCEQNLNHDAMYWYRQDPGQGLRLIYYSQIVNDFQKGDIAEGYSVSREKKESFPLTVTSAQKNPTAFYLCASTPTGARGDTQYFGPGTRLTVL.

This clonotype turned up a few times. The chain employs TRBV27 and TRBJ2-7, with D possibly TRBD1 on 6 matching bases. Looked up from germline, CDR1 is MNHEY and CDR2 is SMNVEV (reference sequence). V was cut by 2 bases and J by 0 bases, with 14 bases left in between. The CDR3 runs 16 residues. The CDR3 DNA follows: TGTGCCAGCAGTTTAAGTCCGGACAGCCCCTCCTACGAGCAGTACTTC. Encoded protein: CASSLSPDSPSYEQYF.

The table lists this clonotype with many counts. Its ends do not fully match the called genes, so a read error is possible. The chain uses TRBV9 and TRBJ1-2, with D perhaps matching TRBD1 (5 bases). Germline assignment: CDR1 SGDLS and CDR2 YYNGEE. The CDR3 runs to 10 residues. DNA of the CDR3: TGTGCCAGCAGCGCCCAGGGATTTGCCTTC. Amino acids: CASSAQGFAF.

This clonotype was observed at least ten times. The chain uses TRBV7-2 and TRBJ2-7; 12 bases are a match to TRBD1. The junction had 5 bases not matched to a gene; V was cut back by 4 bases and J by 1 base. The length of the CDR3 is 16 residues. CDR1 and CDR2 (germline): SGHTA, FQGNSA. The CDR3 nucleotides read TGTGCCAGCAGCTCTCCGGGACAGGGGGCATCCTACGAGCAGTACTTC. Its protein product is CASSSPGQGASYEQYF.

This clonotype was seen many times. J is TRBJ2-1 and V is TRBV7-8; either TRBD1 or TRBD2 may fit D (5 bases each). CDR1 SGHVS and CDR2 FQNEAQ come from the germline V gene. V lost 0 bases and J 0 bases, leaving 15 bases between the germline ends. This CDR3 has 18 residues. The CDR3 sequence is CASSLALSGTRSYNEQFF. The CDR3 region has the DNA TGTGCCAGCAGCTTAGCGCTTTCGGGGACCCGCTCCTACAATGAGCAGTTCTTC. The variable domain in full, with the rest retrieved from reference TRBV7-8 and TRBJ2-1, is GAGVSQSPRYKVAKRGQDVALRCDPISGHVSLFWYQQALGQGPEFLTYFQNEAQLDKSGLPSDRFFAERPEGSVSTLKIQRTQQEDSAVYLCASSLALSGTRSYNEQFFGPGTRLTVL.

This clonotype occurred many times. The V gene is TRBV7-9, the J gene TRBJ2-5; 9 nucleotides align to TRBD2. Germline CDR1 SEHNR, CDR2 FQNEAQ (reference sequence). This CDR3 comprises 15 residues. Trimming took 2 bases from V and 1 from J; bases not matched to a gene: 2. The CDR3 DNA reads TGTGCCAGCAGCTTATCTAGCGGGACCCAAGAGACCCAGTACTTC. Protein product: CASSLSSGTQETQYF.

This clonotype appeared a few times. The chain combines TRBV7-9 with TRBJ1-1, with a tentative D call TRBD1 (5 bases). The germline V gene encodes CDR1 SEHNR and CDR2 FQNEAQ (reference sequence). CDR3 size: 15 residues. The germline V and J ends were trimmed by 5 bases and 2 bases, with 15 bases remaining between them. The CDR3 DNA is TGTGCCAGCAGCACAACCGGGGGAACTAACACTGAAGCTTTCTTT. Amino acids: CASSTTGGTNTEAFF.

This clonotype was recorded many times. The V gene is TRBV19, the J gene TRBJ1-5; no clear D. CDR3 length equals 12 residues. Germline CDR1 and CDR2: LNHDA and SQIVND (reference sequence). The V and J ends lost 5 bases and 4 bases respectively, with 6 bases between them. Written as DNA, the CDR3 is TGTGCCAGTAGTGAGGGTAATCAGCCCCAGCATTTT. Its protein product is CASSEGNQPQHF.

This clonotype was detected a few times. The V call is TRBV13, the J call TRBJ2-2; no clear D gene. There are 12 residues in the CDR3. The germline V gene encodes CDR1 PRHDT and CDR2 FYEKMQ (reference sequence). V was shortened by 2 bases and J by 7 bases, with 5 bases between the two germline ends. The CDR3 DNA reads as TGTGCCAGCAGCTTACTAGGCGGGGAGCTGTTTTTT. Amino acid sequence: CASSLLGGELFF.

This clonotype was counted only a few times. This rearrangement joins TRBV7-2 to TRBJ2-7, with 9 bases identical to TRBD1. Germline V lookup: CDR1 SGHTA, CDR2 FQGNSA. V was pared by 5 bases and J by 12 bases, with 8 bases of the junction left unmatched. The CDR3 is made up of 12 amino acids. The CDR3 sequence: CASSTGTGRGYF. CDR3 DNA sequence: TGTGCCAGCAGCACCGGGACAGGGCGGGGGTACTTC.

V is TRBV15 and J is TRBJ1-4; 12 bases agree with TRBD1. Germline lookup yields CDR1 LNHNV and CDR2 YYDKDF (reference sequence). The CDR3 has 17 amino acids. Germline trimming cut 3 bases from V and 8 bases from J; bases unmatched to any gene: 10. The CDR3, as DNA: TGTGCCACCAGCAGCCACGGGACAGGGGGCGTTGAAGAAAAACTGTTTTTT. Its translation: CATSSHGTGGVEEKLFF.

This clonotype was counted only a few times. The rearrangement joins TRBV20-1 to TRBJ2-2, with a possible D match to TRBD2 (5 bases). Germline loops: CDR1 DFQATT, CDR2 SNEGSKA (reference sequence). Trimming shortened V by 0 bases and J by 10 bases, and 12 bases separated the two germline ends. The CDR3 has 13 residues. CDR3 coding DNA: TGCAGTGCTAGAGACGCGATCGGGAAGGAGCTGTTTTTT. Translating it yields CSARDAIGKELFF.

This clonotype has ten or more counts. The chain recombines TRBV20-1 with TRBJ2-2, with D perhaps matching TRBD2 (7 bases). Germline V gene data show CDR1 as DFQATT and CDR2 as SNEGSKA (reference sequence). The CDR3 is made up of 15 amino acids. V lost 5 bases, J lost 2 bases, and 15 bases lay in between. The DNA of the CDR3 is TGCAGTGCTTCACGCGCGGGGGCAAACACCGGGGAGCTGTTTTTT. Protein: CSASRAGANTGELFF.

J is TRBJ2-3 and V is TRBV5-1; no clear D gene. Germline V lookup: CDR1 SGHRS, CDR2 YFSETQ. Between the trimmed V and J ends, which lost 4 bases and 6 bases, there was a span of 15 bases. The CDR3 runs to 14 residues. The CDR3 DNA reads TGCGCCAGCAGCCTCGAATACCTATTCGATACGCAGTATTTT. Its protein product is CASSLEYLFDTQYF.

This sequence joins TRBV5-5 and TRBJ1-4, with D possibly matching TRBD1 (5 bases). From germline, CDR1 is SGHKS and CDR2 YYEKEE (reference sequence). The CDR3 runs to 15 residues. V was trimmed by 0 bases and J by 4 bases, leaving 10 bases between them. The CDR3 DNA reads TGTGCCAGCAGCTTGGCGGACACCTTTAATGAAAAACTGTTTTTT. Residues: CASSLADTFNEKLFF.

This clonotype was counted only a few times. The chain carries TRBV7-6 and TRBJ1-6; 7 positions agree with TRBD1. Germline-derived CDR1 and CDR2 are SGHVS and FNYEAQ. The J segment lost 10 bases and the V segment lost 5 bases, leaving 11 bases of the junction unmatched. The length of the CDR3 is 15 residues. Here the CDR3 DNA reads TGTGCCAGCAGCGCGGTAAAGGGGGCCAGCTCACCCCTCCACTTT. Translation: CASSAVKGASSPLHF.

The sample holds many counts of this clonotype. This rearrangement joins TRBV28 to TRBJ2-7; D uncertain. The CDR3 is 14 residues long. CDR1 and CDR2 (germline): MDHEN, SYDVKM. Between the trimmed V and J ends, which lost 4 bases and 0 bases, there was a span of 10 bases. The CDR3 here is CASSSGGSSYEQYF. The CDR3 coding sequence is TGTGCCAGCAGTTCGGGCGGCAGCTCCTACGAGCAGTACTTC.

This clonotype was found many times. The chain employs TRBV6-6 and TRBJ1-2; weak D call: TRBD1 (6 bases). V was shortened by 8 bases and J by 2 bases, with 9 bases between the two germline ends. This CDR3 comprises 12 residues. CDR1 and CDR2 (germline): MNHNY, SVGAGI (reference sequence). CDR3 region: CASLTGNYGYTF. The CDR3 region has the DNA TGTGCCAGCCTAACAGGGAACTATGGCTACACCTTC.

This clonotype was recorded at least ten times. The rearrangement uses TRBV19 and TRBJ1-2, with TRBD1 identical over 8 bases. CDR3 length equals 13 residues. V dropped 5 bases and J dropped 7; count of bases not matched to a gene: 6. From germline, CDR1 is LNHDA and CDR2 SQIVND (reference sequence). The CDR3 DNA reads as TGTGCCAGTAGTTTGCAGGGGGCTGCTGGCTACACCTTC. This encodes CASSLQGAAGYTF.

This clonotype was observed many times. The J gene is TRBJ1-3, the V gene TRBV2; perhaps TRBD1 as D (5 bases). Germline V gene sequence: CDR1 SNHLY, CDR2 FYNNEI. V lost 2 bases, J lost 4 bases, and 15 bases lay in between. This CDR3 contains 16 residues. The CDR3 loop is CASSERIQGMGNTIYF. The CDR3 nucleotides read TGTGCCAGCAGTGAAAGGATCCAGGGTATGGGAAACACCATATATTTT.

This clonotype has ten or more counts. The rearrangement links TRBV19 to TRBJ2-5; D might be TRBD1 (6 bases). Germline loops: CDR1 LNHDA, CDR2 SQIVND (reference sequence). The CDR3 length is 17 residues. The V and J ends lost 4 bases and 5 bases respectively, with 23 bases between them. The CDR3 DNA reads TGTGCCAGTAGTAAGAAGGGGCAAAACAGGGCAGGGGAGACCCAGTACTTC. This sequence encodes CASSKKGQNRAGETQYF.

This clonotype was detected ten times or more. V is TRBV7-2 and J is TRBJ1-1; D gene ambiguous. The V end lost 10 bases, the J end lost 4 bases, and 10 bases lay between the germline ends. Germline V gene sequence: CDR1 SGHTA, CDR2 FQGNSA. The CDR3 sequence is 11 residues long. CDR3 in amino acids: CATQRGTEAFF. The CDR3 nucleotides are TGTGCCACACAACGGGGCACTGAAGCTTTCTTT.